Shown below are 2 T cell receptor beta chains from a single sample sequenced in a study of identifying expanded T cells in peripheral blood. Sequencing used immunoSEQ multiplex PCR; TCRdb keeps in-frame clones, though not all of them. The sample includes over 90,000 clones, around 88% of them seen just once. The source material was blood. These TCRs come from a person aged 18-70 years in good health.

The rearrangement links TRBV6-1 to TRBJ2-5; 12 positions match TRBD1. CDR1 is MNHNS and CDR2 is SASEGT in the germline V gene. Trimming at V came to 9 bases and at J to 1 base, leaving 3 bases not matched to a gene. This CDR3 is built from 14 residues. The CDR3 coding sequence is TGTGCCAGTGGGGACAGGGGGCGCCAAGAGACCCAGTACTTC. This sequence encodes CASGDRGRQETQYF.

The rearrangement joins TRBV27 to TRBJ1-1; 9 bases are shared with TRBD1. Germline V gene lookup returns CDR1 MNHEY and CDR2 SMNVEV (reference sequence). After removal of 5 bases from V and 3 bases from J, the junction contained 7 bases not matched to a gene. The CDR3 spans 15 residues. The CDR3 loop is CASSAQGARHTEAFF. The CDR3 DNA sequence: TGTGCCAGCAGTGCACAGGGGGCGCGGCACACTGAAGCTTTCTTT.